Presented here are 13 T cell receptor beta chains from one specimen sequenced in a study of control samples from healthy donors and cancer patients. The data were produced by immunoSEQ multiplex PCR, yet TCRdb's version contains in-frame clones alone and is incomplete. The sample lists approximately 120,000 clones; approximately 89% were seen once. Sequencing used blood. Source of these receptors: a man aged 60 to 75 in good health.

The chain has TRBV9 and TRBJ2-1; 10 bases map to TRBD2. V gave up 3 bases and J gave up 4 bases; unmatched junction bases: 7. The CDR3 is made up of 16 amino acids. Germline values: CDR1 SGDLS, CDR2 YYNGEE. The CDR3 nucleotides are TGTGCCAGCAGCGCTACCTTAGCGGGGGGATACAATGAGCAGTTCTTC. Translated, it gives CASSATLAGGYNEQFF. Based on the CDR3 plus reference TRBV9 and TRBJ2-1, the full variable domain is DSGVTQTPKHLITATGQRVTLRCSPRSGDLSVYWYQQSLDQGLQFLIQYYNGEERAKGNILERFSAQQFPDLHSELNLSSLELGDSALYFCASSATLAGGYNEQFFGPGTRLTVL.

This chain links TRBV21-1 with TRBJ1-4. TRBV21-1 is flagged as a pseudogene. CDR3 size: 12 residues. CDR3 protein: CASSNLFEKLFF. CDR3 nucleotides: TGTGCCAGCAGCAATCTTTTTGAAAAACTGTTTTTT.

V is TRBV27 and J is TRBJ1-2; no firm D call. V lost 1 base, J lost 7 bases, and 4 bases lay in between. The CDR3 is 11 residues long. The germline V gene encodes CDR1 MNHEY and CDR2 SMNVEV (reference sequence). This CDR3 is CASSLWVGYTF. In DNA, the CDR3 is TGTGCCAGCAGTTTATGGGTTGGCTACACCTTC.

V is TRBV19 and J is TRBJ2-3; 9 bases match TRBD2. Germline-derived CDR1 and CDR2 are LNHDA and SQIVND (reference sequence). The V and J ends lost 5 bases and 4 bases, in that order; junction bases with no gene match: 10. The CDR3 is 16 residues long. The CDR3 DNA sequence: TGTGCCAGTAGTGGCGGACTAGCGAGGTTGTCAGATACGCAGTATTTT. This translates into CASSGGLARLSDTQYF.

The chain has TRBV9 and TRBJ1-6; 7 bases agree with TRBD1. CDR3 size: 15 residues. Looked up from germline, CDR1 is SGDLS and CDR2 is YYNGEE. Losses at the gene ends were 4 bases for V and 9 bases for J; bases not matched to a gene: 10. The CDR3 sequence is CASSPWTGEGSPLHF. CDR3 coding DNA: TGTGCCAGCAGCCCGTGGACAGGAGAGGGTTCACCCCTCCACTTT.

This clone appeared a single time. The chain is built from TRBV19 and TRBJ1-5; D uncertain. The germline V gene has CDR1 LNHDA and CDR2 SQIVND (reference sequence). CDR3 length equals 16 residues. Trimming stripped 5 bases from V and 4 bases from J, with 18 bases between. DNA for the CDR3: TGTGCCAGTAGTCCATCCGGGCTCCTGGGGAATCAGCCCCAGCATTTT. Protein product: CASSPSGLLGNQPQHF.

The table lists this clone with a count of one. Here the CDR3 DNA reads TGCGCCAGCAGCTTGTCGATCGGGAGTTCACCCCTCCACTTT. Protein: CASSLSIGSSPLHF. This chain connects TRBV5-1 to TRBJ1-6; D not resolved. The CDR3 spans 14 residues. The V gene lost 1 base and the J gene lost 9 bases, with 11 bases spanning the gap. Germline V gene sequence: CDR1 SGHRS, CDR2 YFSETQ. The variable domain in full, with the rest retrieved from reference TRBV5-1 and TRBJ1-6, is KAGVTQTPRYLIKTRGQQVTLSCSPISGHRSVSWYQQTPGQGLQFLFEYFSETQRNKGNFPGRFSGRQFSNSRSEMNVSTLELGDSALYLCASSLSIGSSPLHFGNGTRLTVT.

The rearrangement uses TRBV6-5 and TRBJ2-7, with 7 bases aligning to TRBD1. The CDR3 totals 15 residues. Germline trimming cut 6 bases from V and 3 bases from J; bases unmatched to any gene: 11. Germline assignment: CDR1 MNHEY and CDR2 SVGAGI. CDR3 protein: CASRGGQEKIYEQYF. The CDR3 bases are TGTGCCAGCAGGGGTGGACAGGAAAAGATCTACGAGCAGTACTTC.

This clone was detected a few times. This same CDR3 is encoded by further DNA sequences in the sample. The gene calls are TRBV12-3 or TRBV12-4 and TRBJ2-2; the D gene is possibly TRBD2 (6 bases). Trimming took 3 bases from V and 5 from J, leaving 7 bases between them. The CDR3 spans 13 residues. CDR3 DNA sequence: TGTGCCAGCAGTTTGGGGGGAACCGGGGAGCTGTTTTTT. Its protein is CASSLGGTGELFF.

The V and J genes are TRBV18 and TRBJ1-2; a possible D gene is TRBD1 (5 bases). The CDR3 totals 13 residues. Germline V CDR1 and CDR2: KGHSH, LQKENI. Trimming took off 4 bases at V and 1 base at J, with 7 bases between the two ends. The chain's CDR3 is CASSLDSNYGYTF. Here the CDR3 DNA reads TGTGCCAGCTCACTCGACAGTAACTATGGCTACACCTTC.

This rearrangement joins TRBV12-3 or TRBV12-4 to TRBJ2-7; D uncertain. V lost 3 bases and J lost 5, with 8 bases in between. The CDR3 consists of 12 residues. The DNA for the CDR3 is TGTGCCAGCAGTTTTGCGCCAAACGAGCAGTACTTC. Encoded protein: CASSFAPNEQYF.

The rearrangement uses TRBV6-5 and TRBJ1-5; weak D call: TRBD1 (6 bases). V was pared by 5 bases and J by 3 bases, with 11 bases between. From germline, CDR1 is MNHEY and CDR2 SVGAGI. The length of the CDR3 is 14 residues. The CDR3 DNA follows: TGTGCCAGCAGTCCTGGACAGTCCAATCAGCCCCAGCATTTT. This sequence encodes CASSPGQSNQPQHF.

The genes are TRBV6-5 and TRBJ1-5; tentatively, D is TRBD1 (6 bases). The germline CDR1 and CDR2 sequences are MNHEY and SVGAGI. The V and J ends lost 5 bases and 4 bases respectively, with 15 bases between them. There are 15 residues in the CDR3. The CDR3 nucleotides are TGTGCCAGCAGTCCCACAGGGACTGGGAATCAGCCCCAGCATTTT. Translation: CASSPTGTGNQPQHF.